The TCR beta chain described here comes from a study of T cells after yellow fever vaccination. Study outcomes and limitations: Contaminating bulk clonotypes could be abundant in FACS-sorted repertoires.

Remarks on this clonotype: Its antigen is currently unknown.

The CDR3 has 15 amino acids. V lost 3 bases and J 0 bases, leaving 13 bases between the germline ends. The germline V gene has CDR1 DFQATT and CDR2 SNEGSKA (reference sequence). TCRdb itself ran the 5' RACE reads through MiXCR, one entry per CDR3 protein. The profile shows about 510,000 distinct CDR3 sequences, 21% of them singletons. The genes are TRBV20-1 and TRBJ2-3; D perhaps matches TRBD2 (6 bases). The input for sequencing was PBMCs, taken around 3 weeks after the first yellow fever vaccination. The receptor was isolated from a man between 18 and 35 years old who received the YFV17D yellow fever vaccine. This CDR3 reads CSASGPGESTDTQYF. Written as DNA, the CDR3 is TGCAGTGCTAGCGGCCCGGGGGAGAGCACAGATACGCAGTATTTT.